What follows are 25 T cell receptor beta chains derived from one specimen sequenced in a study of blood T cell repertoires in COVID-19. Libraries were prepared by immunoSEQ multiplex PCR; TCRdb keeps only in-frame clonotypes and omits some of them. The profile covers about 130,000 clones, with 88% appearing a single time and 10% taken by the ten largest. Source material: peripheral blood. The receptors shown here come from a man aged 50 or older with acute or convalescent COVID-19.

The chain couples TRBV2 to TRBJ2-5; tentatively, D is TRBD1 (6 bases). The CDR3 extends over 14 amino acids. The germline CDR1 and CDR2 sequences are SNHLY and FYNNEI. The V gene lost 3 bases and the J gene lost 5 bases, with 13 bases spanning the gap. The CDR3 nucleotides read TGTGCCAGCAGTGACAGGGGAAGATGGGAGACCCAGTACTTC. Translation: CASSDRGRWETQYF.

This chain joins TRBV13 and TRBJ1-2; 9 bases match TRBD1. Germline loops: CDR1 PRHDT, CDR2 FYEKMQ (reference sequence). Losses at the gene ends were 8 bases for V and 5 bases for J; bases not matched to a gene: 9. CDR3 length: 14 amino acids. CDR3 residues: CASSSGTGIYGYTF. The DNA of the CDR3 is TGTGCCAGCTCCTCCGGGACAGGGATTTATGGCTACACCTTC.

This chain connects TRBV7-9 to TRBJ2-7; D possibly corresponds to TRBD1 (5 bases). Germline V CDR1 and CDR2: SEHNR, FQNEAQ (reference sequence). The germline V and J ends were trimmed by 2 bases and 6 bases, with 11 bases remaining between them. This CDR3 contains 13 residues. This chain's CDR3 is CASSLPDQGEQYF. Written as DNA, the CDR3 is TGTGCCAGCAGCTTACCAGATCAGGGCGAGCAGTACTTC.

The gene calls are TRBV4-1 and TRBJ2-3; D is unresolved. This CDR3 spans 13 amino acids. V dropped 2 bases and J dropped 0 bases, with 3 bases sitting between them. The germline gives CDR1 MGHRA, CDR2 YSYEKL. CDR3 nucleotides: TGCGCCAGCAGCCAAACTAGCACAGATACGCAGTATTTT. Protein sequence: CASSQTSTDTQYF.

For the CDR3, the DNA is TGTGCCAGCAGTCCCTCAGTCGACAGGGTGGGCGAGCAGTACTTC. Translation: CASSPSVDRVGEQYF. This sequence joins TRBV27 and TRBJ2-7, with 7 positions matching TRBD1. CDR1 and CDR2 from the germline V gene are MNHEY and SMNVEV (reference sequence). J gave up 6 bases and V 5 bases, and 13 bases lay outside the gene matches. The CDR3 runs 15 residues.

This chain links TRBV7-2 with TRBJ2-5; tentative D call: TRBD1 (6 bases). CDR1 is SGHTA and CDR2 is FQGNSA in the germline V gene. CDR3 length equals 12 residues. The ends were cut back, 5 bases at V and 5 bases at J, with 9 bases in the middle. CDR3 sequence (DNA): TGTGCCAGCAGCCAGGGGTGGGAGACCCAGTACTTC. It codes for CASSQGWETQYF.

A note on this clone: Relative to the germline gene, one junction end is altered; a read error may explain this. DNA of the CDR3: TGTGCCAGCAGCGACTCAGAGAGCACAGATACGCAGTATTTT. As protein: CASSDSESTDTQYF. This chain uses TRBV6-4 with TRBJ2-3; D gene unclear. Germline-derived CDR1 and CDR2 are MRHNA and SNTAGT. The CDR3 extends over 14 amino acids.

The sample holds many counts of this clone. Other DNA sequences in the sample encode the same CDR3. This sequence joins TRBV29-1 and TRBJ1-3; 10 bases align to TRBD1. The CDR3 is made up of 17 amino acids. Germline CDR1 SQVTM, CDR2 ANQGSEA. Unmatched junction bases numbered 7, after V lost 2 bases and J lost 0 bases. CDR3 in amino acids: CSVESGTGDFSGNTIYF. CDR3 DNA sequence: TGCAGCGTTGAATCCGGGACAGGGGACTTCTCTGGAAACACCATATATTTT. The whole variable domain, filled in from reference TRBV29-1 and TRBJ1-3, reads SAVISQKPSRDICQRGTSLTIQCQVDSQVTMMFWYRQQPGQSLTLIATANQGSEATYESGFVIDKFPISRPNLTFSTLTVSNMSPEDSSIYLCSVESGTGDFSGNTIYFGEGSWLTVV.

The rearrangement uses TRBV10-3 and TRBJ2-1, with a possible D match to TRBD2 (7 bases). Trimming pared 1 base from V and 6 bases from J, leaving 16 bases between. From germline, CDR1 is ENHRY and CDR2 SYGVKD. The CDR3 runs to 16 residues. The CDR3: CAISEWGRELGNEQFF. The DNA of the CDR3 is TGTGCCATCAGTGAGTGGGGGCGGGAGTTGGGCAATGAGCAGTTCTTC.

The CDR3 sequence: CASSTRVSYEQYF. In DNA form, the CDR3 reads TGTGCCAGCAGCACCAGGGTCTCCTACGAGCAGTACTTC. This chain links TRBV7-8 with TRBJ2-7, with D perhaps matching TRBD1 (5 bases). Trimming removed 5 bases from V and 0 bases from J, with 8 bases in between. The CDR3 totals 13 residues. The germline gives CDR1 SGHVS, CDR2 FQNEAQ.

J is TRBJ2-3 and V is TRBV2; D unresolved. CDR3 length: 10 amino acids. The germline V gene encodes CDR1 SNHLY and CDR2 FYNNEI. Trimming took off 9 bases at V and 3 bases at J, with 4 bases between the two ends. The chain's CDR3 is CARTTDTQYF. CDR3 DNA sequence: TGTGCCAGGACTACAGATACGCAGTATTTT.

DNA for the CDR3: TGTGCCAGCAGCTTAATAGGACTCCACACCGGGGAGCTGTTTTTT. Protein: CASSLIGLHTGELFF. V and J are TRBV7-9 and TRBJ2-2; possibly TRBD2 for D (5 bases). This CDR3 has 15 residues. Germline loops: CDR1 SEHNR, CDR2 FQNEAQ (reference sequence). The V and J ends lost 2 bases and 3 bases respectively, with 10 bases between them.

This clone was counted once. The V and J genes are TRBV19 and TRBJ1-6; the D is unclear. The V and J ends lost 3 bases and 7 bases respectively, with 13 bases between them. Germline CDR1 reads LNHDA; CDR2 reads SQIVND (reference sequence). The CDR3 runs to 15 residues. The CDR3 bases are TGTGCCAGTAGTATCGGCTTGGCGGAGAATTCACCCCTCCACTTT. This translates into CASSIGLAENSPLHF.

This chain links TRBV29-1 with TRBJ1-1; D remains ambiguous. The CDR3 is 13 amino acids. Trimming removed 7 bases at V and 1 base at J, with 13 bases between. Germline CDR1 and CDR2: SQVTM and ANQGSEA. The DNA for the CDR3 is TGCAGCGCTGATCCAGAAAAGAACACTGAAGCTTTCTTT. It yields the protein CSADPEKNTEAFF.

The CDR3 region is CASSGGGPYNEQFF. The CDR3 coding sequence is TGCGCCAGCTCCGGCGGGGGCCCCTACAATGAGCAGTTCTTC. The chain is built from TRBV5-1 and TRBJ2-1, with D possibly being TRBD2 (7 bases). Trimming left V 7 bases short and J 2 bases short, with 13 bases between. Germline lookup yields CDR1 SGHRS and CDR2 YFSETQ. This CDR3 spans 14 amino acids.

The chain carries TRBV4-1 and TRBJ2-1, with D tentatively TRBD1 (5 bases). The CDR3 contains 15 residues. With 0 bases removed from V and 5 bases from J, the gap between germline ends came to 11 bases. Germline CDR1 MGHRA, CDR2 YSYEKL. Here the CDR3 DNA reads TGCGCCAGCAGCCAAGAGACAGTCTCTGACAATGAGCAGTTCTTC. This codes for CASSQETVSDNEQFF.

For the CDR3, the DNA is TGTGCCAGTAGTACCGGACAGGGTGGAGAAAAACTGTTTTTT. As protein: CASSTGQGGEKLFF. This chain connects TRBV19 to TRBJ1-4, with 8 nucleotides matching TRBD1. After removal of 4 bases from V and 8 bases from J, the junction contained 6 bases not matched to a gene. The germline CDR1 and CDR2 sequences are LNHDA and SQIVND (reference sequence). CDR3 length equals 14 residues.

This clone was picked up a small number of times. This rearrangement joins TRBV15 to TRBJ1-1, with 7 bases fitting TRBD1. Losses at the gene ends were 4 bases for V and 0 bases for J; bases not matched to a gene: 14. Germline loops: CDR1 LNHNV, CDR2 YYDKDF (reference sequence). The CDR3 spans 18 residues. The CDR3 loop is CATSTLTAGGFMNTEAFF. CDR3 bases: TGTGCCACCAGCACCCTAACCGCAGGGGGTTTCATGAACACTGAAGCTTTCTTT.

The chain links TRBV5-5 to TRBJ2-1, with D possibly TRBD2 on 7 matching bases. The CDR3 runs 15 residues. Per germline, CDR1 SGHKS and CDR2 YYEKEE (reference sequence). Trimming removed 1 base from V and 4 bases from J, with 12 bases in between. The CDR3 DNA follows: TGTGCCAGCAGCTTGTTGGGGGGGCTATACAATGAGCAGTTCTTC. Encoded protein: CASSLLGGLYNEQFF.

The chain has TRBV20-1 and TRBJ1-1, with D possibly being TRBD1 (6 bases). V lost 6 bases and J 10 bases, leaving 15 bases between the germline ends. Germline CDR1 DFQATT, CDR2 SNEGSKA (reference sequence). The CDR3 covers 11 residues. The CDR3, as DNA: TGCAGTGCGAGTCGGGACATACTAGCTTTCTTT. This codes for CSASRDILAFF.

The rearrangement links TRBV6-5 to TRBJ1-1, with 9 bases matching TRBD1. Trimming at V came to 7 bases and at J to 0 bases, leaving 3 bases not matched to a gene. Looked up from germline, CDR1 is MNHEY and CDR2 is SVGAGI. The CDR3 covers 14 residues. The CDR3 loop is CASTRTGVNTEAFF. The CDR3 DNA is TGTGCCAGCACCAGGACAGGGGTGAACACTGAAGCTTTCTTT.

This clone was observed once. This chain joins TRBV6-5 and TRBJ1-5; D is uncertain. Per the germline V gene, CDR1 is MNHEY and CDR2 is SVGAGI. The V and J ends lost 6 bases and 1 base respectively, with 13 bases between them. CDR3 size: 15 residues. DNA of the CDR3: TGTGCCAGCAGCCTGCCGGGTTTGAGCAATCAGCCCCAGCATTTT. Its protein product is CASSLPGLSNQPQHF.

This chain links TRBV28 with TRBJ2-7, with D maybe TRBD1 (6 bases). The germline V gene encodes CDR1 MDHEN and CDR2 SYDVKM. The germline V and J ends were trimmed by 8 bases and 7 bases, with 21 bases remaining between them. This CDR3 is 14 amino acids long. As DNA, the CDR3 is TGTGCCAGCTATTCACAGGGATTCGTGGGGGAGCAGTACTTC. This gives the protein CASYSQGFVGEQYF.

The rearrangement joins TRBV27 to TRBJ1-1; 7 nucleotides align to TRBD1. Per the germline V gene, CDR1 is MNHEY and CDR2 is SMNVEV (reference sequence). The CDR3 loop spans 16 amino acids. The V gene end was trimmed by 6 bases and the J gene end by 2 bases; junction bases not matched to a gene: 12. This chain's CDR3 is CASSTLTDRRNTEAFF. As DNA, the CDR3 is TGTGCCAGCAGCACATTGACGGACAGGCGTAACACTGAAGCTTTCTTT.

The chain is built from TRBV6-6 and TRBJ2-7; 8 bases are shared with TRBD2. This CDR3 contains 13 residues. Germline lookup yields CDR1 MNHNY and CDR2 SVGAGI (reference sequence). Trimming removed 6 bases from V and 7 bases from J; junction bases left unmatched: 8. The DNA for the CDR3 is TGTGCCAGCAGCCCTCGGGGGGGATGGGAGCAGTACTTC. Residues: CASSPRGGWEQYF.